This TCR beta chain was obtained from a study of cytomegalovirus exposure and HLA in healthy donors. The CDR3 contains 13 residues. Per germline, CDR1 MNHEY and CDR2 SVGAGI. V was clipped by 6 bases and J by 7 bases, with 13 bases between them. 60 Vbeta and 13 Jbeta primers were used in PCR. Sequencing used immunoSEQ multiplex PCR; TCRdb keeps in-frame clones, though not all of them. The table shows 140,000 to 150,000 clones, with more than 75% occurring only once. The chain has TRBV6-5 and TRBJ1-5; no clear D gene. Sequencing was carried out using PBMCs. The source of this sequence is a female donor in good health and CMV-seronegative. Written as DNA, the CDR3 is TGTGCCAGCAGATCTAGGCCAAGCCAGCCCCAGCATTTT. Encoded protein: CASRSRPSQPQHF.